Below, 14 T cell receptor beta chains from the same sample are listed, as sequenced in a study of monozygotic twins with cystic fibrosis. Sequencing was performed with immunoSEQ multiplex PCR; in TCRdb, only in-frame clones are kept and a portion is missing. The table includes approximately 27,000 clones, over 75% detected once. Specimen: blood. The receptors here all came from a girl aged 2 to 9 with cystic fibrosis.

This CDR3 is CASSESSGVAYEQYF. The CDR3 nucleotides read TGTGCCAGCAGTGAAAGCTCAGGCGTCGCCTACGAGCAGTACTTC. The chain joins TRBV2 to TRBJ2-7, with D unresolved. Trimming shortened V by 2 bases and J by 2 bases, and 13 bases separated the two germline ends. This CDR3 spans 15 amino acids. Germline V gene data show CDR1 as SNHLY and CDR2 as FYNNEI.

The gene calls are TRBV9 and TRBJ1-6; D is uncertain. Germline values: CDR1 SGDLS, CDR2 YYNGEE. Trimming shortened V by 0 bases and J by 9 bases, and 4 bases separated the two germline ends. This CDR3 is built from 12 residues. This CDR3 is CASSVGGSPLHF. CDR3 nucleotide sequence: TGTGCCAGCAGCGTAGGAGGTTCACCCCTCCACTTT.

The chain recombines TRBV5-1 with TRBJ2-2, with 7 positions matching TRBD2. This CDR3 contains 15 residues. V trimming: 1 base; J trimming: 3 bases; junction bases outside the gene matches: 3. Germline-derived CDR1 and CDR2 are SGHRS and YFSETQ. The CDR3 nucleotides read TGCGCCAGCAGCTTGCGGGGGAGGGACACCGGGGAGCTGTTTTTT. Protein sequence: CASSLRGRDTGELFF.

The genes are TRBV5-4 and TRBJ2-1, with 10 nucleotides matching TRBD2. Germline lookup yields CDR1 SGHNT and CDR2 YYREEE (reference sequence). The J segment lost 3 bases and the V segment lost 4 bases, leaving 4 bases of the junction unmatched. The CDR3 has 15 amino acids. As DNA, the CDR3 is TGTGCCAGCAGCCTTACTAGCGGGGTCTACAATGAGCAGTTCTTC. Its translation is CASSLTSGVYNEQFF.

The chain links TRBV6-5 to TRBJ2-1; unclear D gene. The CDR3 totals 12 residues. Germline loops: CDR1 MNHEY, CDR2 SVGAGI. Trimming took 0 bases from V and 10 from J, leaving 7 bases between them. Here the CDR3 reads CASSYSIGEQFF. The CDR3 bases are TGTGCCAGCAGTTACTCGATAGGGGAGCAGTTCTTC.

A few counts support this clone. The chain combines TRBV6-5 with TRBJ2-7, with D perhaps TRBD1 or TRBD2 (5 bases each). The germline V and J ends were trimmed by 0 bases and 6 bases, with 9 bases remaining between them. The length of the CDR3 is 13 residues. Germline CDR1 is MNHEY and CDR2 is SVGAGI. The chain's CDR3 is CASSYSMRGEQYF. The CDR3 coding sequence is TGTGCCAGCAGTTACTCGATGAGGGGCGAGCAGTACTTC.

V is TRBV9 and J is TRBJ1-5; the D is unclear. The V end lost 0 bases, the J end lost 0 bases, and 22 bases lay between the germline ends. CDR1 and CDR2 (germline): SGDLS, YYNGEE. The CDR3 spans 20 residues. The CDR3 sequence is CASSVVRGDFLPYSNQPQHF. The CDR3 nucleotides are TGTGCCAGCAGCGTAGTACGTGGAGATTTTCTACCCTATAGCAATCAGCCCCAGCATTTT.

The chain carries TRBV30 and TRBJ2-3; TRBD1 matches at 9 bases. V trimming: 1 base; J trimming: 5 bases; junction bases outside the gene matches: 4. This CDR3 has 14 residues. CDR1 and CDR2 from the germline V gene are GTSNPN and SVGIG (reference sequence). The CDR3 DNA sequence: TGTGCCTGGAGTGCGGGACAGGGAGTAGATACGCAGTATTTT. This codes for CAWSAGQGVDTQYF.

The V gene is TRBV7-6, the J gene TRBJ2-3; 12 bases match TRBD2. Germline V lookup: CDR1 SGHVS, CDR2 FNYEAQ. The CDR3 length is 17 residues. V lost 5 bases and J lost 7; bases outside the gene matches: 13. The DNA of the CDR3 is TGTGCCAGCAGCCTCAGACTAGCGGGGGTCGACGCAAATACGCAGTATTTT. It specifies CASSLRLAGVDANTQYF.

The chain carries TRBV2 and TRBJ2-2; D possibly uses TRBD1 or TRBD2 (5 bases each). The CDR3 extends over 13 amino acids. CDR1 is SNHLY, CDR2 FYNNEI, per germline. Between the trimmed V and J ends, which lost 10 bases and 6 bases, there was a span of 15 bases. The CDR3 region has the DNA TGTGCCACCGAACCCGGGACGCCCGGGGAGCTGTTTTTT. Protein: CATEPGTPGELFF.

The J gene is TRBJ1-2, the V gene TRBV25-1; D is undetermined. Trimming stripped 3 bases from V and 0 bases from J, with 14 bases between. The CDR3 length is 16 residues. CDR1 and CDR2 from the germline V gene are MGHDK and SYGVNS. This CDR3 reads CASSDPSRDANYGYTF. The CDR3 DNA reads TGTGCCAGCAGTGATCCCTCAAGGGATGCTAACTATGGCTACACCTTC.

This clone was found once. This chain joins TRBV5-4 and TRBJ2-7; D is perhaps TRBD1 (5 bases). The germline V gene has CDR1 SGHNT and CDR2 YYREEE (reference sequence). This CDR3 is built from 16 residues. V was trimmed by 0 bases and J by 9 bases, leaving 22 bases between them. This CDR3 reads CASSLASDSIYIPQYF. The CDR3 DNA follows: TGTGCCAGCAGCTTGGCCAGTGACAGTATATATATACCGCAGTACTTC.

The chain couples TRBV6-1 to TRBJ2-7, with 7 bases matching TRBD1. Germline CDR1 MNHNS, CDR2 SASEGT. V was pared by 7 bases and J by 0 bases, with 9 bases of the junction left unmatched. This CDR3 region has 15 residues. Here the CDR3 reads CASTRSGTDSYEQYF. DNA for the CDR3: TGTGCCAGCACCCGTTCCGGGACAGACTCCTACGAGCAGTACTTC.

The chain combines TRBV19 with TRBJ2-7; D uncertain. Per germline, CDR1 LNHDA and CDR2 SQIVND (reference sequence). The CDR3 is 12 residues long. Trimming removed 1 base from V and 6 bases from J, with 7 bases in between. CDR3 sequence reads: CASSIGGGEQYF. The CDR3 DNA is TGTGCCAGTAGTATAGGAGGCGGCGAGCAGTACTTC.